The next 10 T cell receptor beta chains were all read from a single sample in a study of CD8 T cells in ankylosing spondylitis. Each CDR3 protein is one row after TCRdb ran MiXCR on the 5' RACE reads. The repertoire includes 200,000 or so distinct CDR3 sequences, under 15% of them detected once, and approximately 11% sits in the top ten. The sample was blood, either unsorted or a sorted T cell fraction (not recorded which). Source of these receptors: a female donor with ankylosing spondylitis or in good health (not recorded which).

This clonotype appeared many times. The V and J genes are TRBV10-3 and TRBJ2-7; 8 bases are shared with TRBD1. Losses at the gene ends were 6 bases for V and 0 bases for J; bases not matched to a gene: 16. The CDR3 loop spans 18 amino acids. The germline V gene encodes CDR1 ENHRY and CDR2 SYGVKD. This CDR3 reads CAISPGQGTVTYSYEQYF. CDR3 sequence (DNA): TGTGCCATCAGCCCCGGACAGGGAACGGTCACGTACTCCTACGAGCAGTACTTC.

The gene calls are TRBV5-5 and TRBJ2-3; 10 bases map to TRBD2. CDR1 and CDR2 from the germline V gene are SGHKS and YYEKEE (reference sequence). The CDR3 extends over 14 amino acids. The V and J ends lost 0 bases and 14 bases, in that order; junction bases with no gene match: 9. The DNA for the CDR3 is TGTGCCAGCAGCTTGGCGACTAGCGGGCCTTGGTGGTATTTT. This sequence encodes CASSLATSGPWWYF.

Of note for this clonotype: A single base is all that separates this from a far larger clone, so a read error is likely. The genes are TRBV7-2 and TRBJ2-5; D uncertain. Germline CDR1 is SGHTA and CDR2 is FQGNSA. This CDR3 is 11 amino acids long. The germline V and J ends were trimmed by 3 bases and 6 bases, with 5 bases remaining between them. CDR3 sequence (DNA): TGTGCCAGCAGCTTGACCAAGACCCAGTACTTC. This translates into CASSLTKTQYF.

The genes are TRBV29-1 and TRBJ2-3; the D gene is possibly TRBD1 (5 bases). Germline V gives CDR1 SQVTM, CDR2 ANQGSEA. V was trimmed by 5 bases and J by 6 bases, leaving 18 bases between them. The CDR3 covers 14 residues. The CDR3 DNA is TGCAGCGTTAAGGGATCATCAGGGTGGGATACGCAGTATTTT. It codes for CSVKGSSGWDTQYF.

The genes are TRBV9 and TRBJ2-3; the D is unclear. CDR1 SGDLS and CDR2 YYNGEE come from the germline V gene. The CDR3 has 15 amino acids. Deletions cut 5 bases from V and 1 base from J, with 14 bases between. The CDR3 reads CASSSDPLRTDTQYF. Here the CDR3 DNA reads TGTGCCAGCAGTTCCGACCCCTTACGCACAGATACGCAGTATTTT.

At least ten counts were recorded for this clonotype. This chain joins TRBV28 and TRBJ2-5, with TRBD1 identical over 7 bases. The length of the CDR3 is 20 residues. Germline V gene data show CDR1 as MDHEN and CDR2 as SYDVKM. The ends lost 5 bases at V and 0 bases at J; junction bases unmatched: 21. CDR3 sequence: CASSTRGTGQRLANQETQYF. The CDR3 nucleotides read TGTGCCAGCAGTACCAGGGGTACGGGACAGCGTTTAGCCAACCAAGAGACCCAGTACTTC.

Many counts were recorded for this clonotype. The chain recombines TRBV20-1 with TRBJ2-1; 7 bases align to TRBD2. V was clipped by 0 bases and J by 0 bases; unmatched bases: 5. Germline CDR1 and CDR2: DFQATT and SNEGSKA (reference sequence). The CDR3 contains 16 residues. The CDR3: CSARDPKRGSYNEQFF. The CDR3 region has the DNA TGCAGTGCTAGAGATCCCAAGCGGGGCTCCTACAATGAGCAGTTCTTC.

Many counts were recorded for this clonotype. The CDR3 is CSVGRGGTEAFF. CDR3 in DNA: TGCAGCGTTGGCAGGGGAGGTACTGAAGCTTTCTTT. V gene TRBV29-1 combines with J gene TRBJ1-1; perhaps TRBD1 as D (6 bases). V lost 4 bases and J lost 5, with 11 bases in between. Germline loops: CDR1 SQVTM, CDR2 ANQGSEA. The CDR3 totals 12 residues.

This clonotype was detected ten times or more. CDR3 sequence: CATSRSGTGSSYNEQFF. In DNA, the CDR3 is TGTGCCACCAGCAGATCCGGGACAGGGAGCTCCTACAATGAGCAGTTCTTC. The chain carries TRBV15 and TRBJ2-1; the match to TRBD1 covers 9 bases. This CDR3 has 17 residues. Germline values: CDR1 LNHNV, CDR2 YYDKDF (reference sequence). V dropped 2 bases and J dropped 0; count of bases not matched to a gene: 5.

This chain links TRBV7-9 with TRBJ2-1, with TRBD1 identical over 10 bases. In germline, CDR1 is SEHNR, CDR2 FQNEAQ (reference sequence). This CDR3 has 15 amino acids. The J segment lost 7 bases and the V segment lost 4 bases, leaving 7 bases of the junction unmatched. Written as DNA, the CDR3 is TGTGCCAGCAGCTCCGGGACAGGGGAAATAAATGAGCAGTTCTTC. Its protein is CASSSGTGEINEQFF.